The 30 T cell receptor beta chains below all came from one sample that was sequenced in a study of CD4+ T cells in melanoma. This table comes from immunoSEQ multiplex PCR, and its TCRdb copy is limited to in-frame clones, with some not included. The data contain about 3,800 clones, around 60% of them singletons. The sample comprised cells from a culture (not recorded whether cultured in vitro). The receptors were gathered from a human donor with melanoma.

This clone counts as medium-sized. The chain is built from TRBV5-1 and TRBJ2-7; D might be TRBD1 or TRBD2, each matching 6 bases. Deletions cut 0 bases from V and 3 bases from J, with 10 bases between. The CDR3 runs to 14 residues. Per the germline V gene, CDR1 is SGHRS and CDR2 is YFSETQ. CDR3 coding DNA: TGCGCCAGCAGCTTGGCCGGGGGACACTACGAGCAGTACTTC. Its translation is CASSLAGGHYEQYF.

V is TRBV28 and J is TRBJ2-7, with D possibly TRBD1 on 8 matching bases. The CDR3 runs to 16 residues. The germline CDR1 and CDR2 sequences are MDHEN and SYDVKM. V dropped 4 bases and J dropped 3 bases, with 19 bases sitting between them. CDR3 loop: CASSSRIQGGIYEQYF. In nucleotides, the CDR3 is TGTGCCAGCAGTTCGAGAATACAGGGGGGGATCTACGAGCAGTACTTC.

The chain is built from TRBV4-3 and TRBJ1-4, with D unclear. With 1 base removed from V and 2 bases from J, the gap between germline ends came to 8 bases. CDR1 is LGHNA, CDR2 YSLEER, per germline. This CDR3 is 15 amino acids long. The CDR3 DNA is TGCGCCAGCAGCCAAGGAGGGTCGACTAATGAAAAACTGTTTTTT. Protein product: CASSQGGSTNEKLFF.

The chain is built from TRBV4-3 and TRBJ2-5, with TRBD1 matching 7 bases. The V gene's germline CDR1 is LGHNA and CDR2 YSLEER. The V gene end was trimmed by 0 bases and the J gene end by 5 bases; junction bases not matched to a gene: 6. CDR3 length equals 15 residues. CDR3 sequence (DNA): TGCGCCAGCAGCCAAGATCTCGGCAGGGGGGAGACCCAGTACTTC. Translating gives CASSQDLGRGETQYF.

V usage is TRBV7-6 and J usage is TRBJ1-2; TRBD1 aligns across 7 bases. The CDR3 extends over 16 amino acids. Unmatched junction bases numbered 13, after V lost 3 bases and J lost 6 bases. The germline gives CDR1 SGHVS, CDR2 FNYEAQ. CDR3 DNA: TGTGCCAGCAGCTTCCCAGTGGCAGGGGGAAAGGATGGCTACACCTTC. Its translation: CASSFPVAGGKDGYTF.

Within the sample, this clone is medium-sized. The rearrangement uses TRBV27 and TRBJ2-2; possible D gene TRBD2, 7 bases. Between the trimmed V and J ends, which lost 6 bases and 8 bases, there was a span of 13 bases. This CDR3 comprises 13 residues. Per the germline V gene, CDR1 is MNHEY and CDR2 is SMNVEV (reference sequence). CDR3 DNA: TGTGCCAGCAGCCTGGGGGGGGCGGGGGAGCTGTTTTTT. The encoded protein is CASSLGGAGELFF.

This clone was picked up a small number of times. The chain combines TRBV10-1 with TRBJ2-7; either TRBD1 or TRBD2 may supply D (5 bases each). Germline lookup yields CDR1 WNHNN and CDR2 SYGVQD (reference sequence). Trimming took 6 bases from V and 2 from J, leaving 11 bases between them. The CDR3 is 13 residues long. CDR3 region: CASSPGPAYEQYF. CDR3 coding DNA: TGCGCCAGCAGCCCGGGGCCCGCCTACGAGCAGTACTTC.

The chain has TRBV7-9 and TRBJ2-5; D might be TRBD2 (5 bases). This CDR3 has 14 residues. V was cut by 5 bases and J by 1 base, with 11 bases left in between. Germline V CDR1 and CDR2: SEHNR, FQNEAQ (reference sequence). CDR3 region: CASSRGLAQETQYF. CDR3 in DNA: TGTGCCAGCAGCCGAGGACTCGCCCAAGAGACCCAGTACTTC. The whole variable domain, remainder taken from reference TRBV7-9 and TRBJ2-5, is DTGVSQNPRHKITKRGQNVTFRCDPISEHNRLYWYRQTLGQGPEFLTYFQNEAQLEKSRLLSDRFSAERPKGSFSTLEIQRTEQGDSAMYLCASSRGLAQETQYFGPGTRLLVL.

The CDR3: CASSWLNTEAFF. CDR3 in DNA: TGTGCCAGCAGTTGGCTGAACACTGAAGCTTTCTTT. This chain links TRBV6-5 with TRBJ1-1; no firm D call. From germline, CDR1 is MNHEY and CDR2 SVGAGI. CDR3 length: 12 residues. V gave up 4 bases and J gave up 0 bases, with 3 bases separating them.

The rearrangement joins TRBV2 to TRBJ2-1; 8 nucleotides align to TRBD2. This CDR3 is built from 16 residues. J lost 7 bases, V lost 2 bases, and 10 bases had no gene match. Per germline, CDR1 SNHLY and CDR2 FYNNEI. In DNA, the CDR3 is TGTGCCAGCAGTGAAAGTGGGTCGGGGGGGTCGAATGAGCAGTTCTTC. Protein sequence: CASSESGSGGSNEQFF.

The CDR3 is CASSPRQGGDNSPLHF. In DNA form, the CDR3 reads TGCGCCAGCAGCCCCCGACAGGGTGGCGATAATTCACCCCTCCACTTT. The chain links TRBV4-1 to TRBJ1-6, with 7 bases identical to TRBD1. The CDR3 is 16 amino acids. Germline V gene lookup returns CDR1 MGHRA and CDR2 YSYEKL. The V and J ends lost 4 bases and 5 bases, in that order; junction bases with no gene match: 8.

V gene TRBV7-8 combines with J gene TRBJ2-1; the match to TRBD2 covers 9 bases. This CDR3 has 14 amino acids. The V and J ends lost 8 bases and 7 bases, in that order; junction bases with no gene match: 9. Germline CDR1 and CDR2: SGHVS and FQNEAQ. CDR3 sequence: CASFKAGGRNEQFF. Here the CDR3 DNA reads TGTGCCAGCTTCAAGGCGGGGGGGCGAAATGAGCAGTTCTTC.

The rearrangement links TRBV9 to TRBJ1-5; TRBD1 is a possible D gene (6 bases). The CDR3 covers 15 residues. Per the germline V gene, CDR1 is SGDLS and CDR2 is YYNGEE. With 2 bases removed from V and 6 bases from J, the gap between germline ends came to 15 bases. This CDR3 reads CASSVWGGAGQPQHF. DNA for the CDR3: TGTGCCAGCAGCGTCTGGGGGGGGGCTGGTCAGCCCCAGCATTTT.

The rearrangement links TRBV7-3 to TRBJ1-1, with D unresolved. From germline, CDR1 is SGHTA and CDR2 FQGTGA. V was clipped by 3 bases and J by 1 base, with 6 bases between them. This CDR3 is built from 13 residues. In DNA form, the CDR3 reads TGTGCCAGCAGCTTTTTAGAGAACACTGAAGCTTTCTTT. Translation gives CASSFLENTEAFF.

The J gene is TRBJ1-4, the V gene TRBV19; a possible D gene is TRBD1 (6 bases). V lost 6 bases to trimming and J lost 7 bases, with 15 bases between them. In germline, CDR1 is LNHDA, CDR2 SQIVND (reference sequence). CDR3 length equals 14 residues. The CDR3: CASSTGLGSEKLFF. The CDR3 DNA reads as TGTGCCAGTAGCACAGGGTTGGGAAGTGAAAAACTGTTTTTT.

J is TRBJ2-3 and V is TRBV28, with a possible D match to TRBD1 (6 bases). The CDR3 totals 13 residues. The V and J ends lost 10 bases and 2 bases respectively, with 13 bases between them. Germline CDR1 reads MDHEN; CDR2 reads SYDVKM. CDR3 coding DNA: TGTGCCACGCGGACAGATTTCACAGATACGCAGTATTTT. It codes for CATRTDFTDTQYF.

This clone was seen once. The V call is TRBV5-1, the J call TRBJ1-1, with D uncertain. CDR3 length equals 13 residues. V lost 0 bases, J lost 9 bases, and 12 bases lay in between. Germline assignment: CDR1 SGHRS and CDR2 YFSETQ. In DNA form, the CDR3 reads TGCGCCAGCAGCTTGGTAGGAGAGCGGAAAGCTTTCTTT. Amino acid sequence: CASSLVGERKAFF.

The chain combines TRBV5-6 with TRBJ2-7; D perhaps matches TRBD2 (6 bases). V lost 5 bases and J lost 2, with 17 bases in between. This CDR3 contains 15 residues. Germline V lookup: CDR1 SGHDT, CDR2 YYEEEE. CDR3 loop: CASREGQEIPYEQYF. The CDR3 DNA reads TGTGCCAGCAGGGAGGGGCAGGAAATCCCCTACGAGCAGTACTTC. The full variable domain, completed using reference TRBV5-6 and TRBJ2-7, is DAGVTQSPTHLIKTRGQQVTLRCSPKSGHDTVSWYQQALGQGPQFIFQYYEEEERQRGNFPDRFSGHQFPNYSSELNVNALLLGDSALYLCASREGQEIPYEQYFGPGTRLTVT.

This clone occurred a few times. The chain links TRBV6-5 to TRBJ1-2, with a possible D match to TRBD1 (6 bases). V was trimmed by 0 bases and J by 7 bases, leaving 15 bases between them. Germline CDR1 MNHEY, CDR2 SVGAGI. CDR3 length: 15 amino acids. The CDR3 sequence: CASSYSTGATSGYTF. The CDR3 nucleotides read TGTGCCAGCAGTTACTCGACAGGCGCTACTTCTGGCTACACCTTC.

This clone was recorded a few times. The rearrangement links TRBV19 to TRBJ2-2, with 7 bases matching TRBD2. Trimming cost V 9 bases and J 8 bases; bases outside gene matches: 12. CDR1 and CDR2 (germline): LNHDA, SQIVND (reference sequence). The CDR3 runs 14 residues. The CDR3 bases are TGTGCCAGCACCCCCCGCGGGGGAAAGGGGGAGCTGTTTTTT. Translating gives CASTPRGGKGELFF.

This chain's CDR3 is CASSLSGAYTEAFF. The CDR3 DNA sequence: TGTGCCAGCAGCTTATCGGGGGCGTACACTGAAGCTTTCTTT. The V and J genes are TRBV7-9 and TRBJ1-1; a possible D gene is TRBD1 (6 bases). Trimming removed 2 bases at V and 3 bases at J, with 10 bases between. The CDR3 is 14 amino acids. Per germline, CDR1 SEHNR and CDR2 FQNEAQ (reference sequence).

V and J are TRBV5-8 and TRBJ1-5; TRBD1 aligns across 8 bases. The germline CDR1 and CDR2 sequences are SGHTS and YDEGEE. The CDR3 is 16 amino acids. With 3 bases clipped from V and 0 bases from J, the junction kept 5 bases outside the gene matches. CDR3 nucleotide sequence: TGTGCCAGCAGCTCGACAGGGGCTTATAGCAATCAGCCCCAGCATTTT. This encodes CASSSTGAYSNQPQHF.

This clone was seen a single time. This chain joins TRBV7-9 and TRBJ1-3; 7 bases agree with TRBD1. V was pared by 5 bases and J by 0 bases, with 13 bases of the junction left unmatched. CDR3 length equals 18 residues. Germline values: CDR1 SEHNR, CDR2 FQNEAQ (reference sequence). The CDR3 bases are TGTGCCAGCAGCCTTCTCCAGACAGGGTACGTCTCTGGAAACACCATATATTTT. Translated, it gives CASSLLQTGYVSGNTIYF.

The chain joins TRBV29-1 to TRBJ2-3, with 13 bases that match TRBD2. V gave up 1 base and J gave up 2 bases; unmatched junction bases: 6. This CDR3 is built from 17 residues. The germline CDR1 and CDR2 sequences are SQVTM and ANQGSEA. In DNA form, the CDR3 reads TGCAGCGTTGAAGCATCGGGACTAGCGGGGATCACAGATACGCAGTATTTT. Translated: CSVEASGLAGITDTQYF.

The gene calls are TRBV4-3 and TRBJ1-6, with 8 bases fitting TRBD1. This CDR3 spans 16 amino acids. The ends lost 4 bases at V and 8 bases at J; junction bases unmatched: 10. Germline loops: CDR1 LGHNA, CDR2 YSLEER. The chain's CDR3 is CASSPGTGGYDSPLHF. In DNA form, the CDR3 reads TGCGCCAGCAGCCCAGGGACAGGCGGGTACGATTCACCCCTCCACTTT.

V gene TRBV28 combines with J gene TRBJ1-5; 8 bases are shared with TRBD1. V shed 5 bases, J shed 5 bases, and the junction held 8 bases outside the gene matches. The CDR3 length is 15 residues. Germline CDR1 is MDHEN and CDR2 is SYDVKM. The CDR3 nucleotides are TGTGCCAGCAGTCCGGACAGGGTGAGGCATCAGCCCCAGCATTTT. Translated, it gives CASSPDRVRHQPQHF.

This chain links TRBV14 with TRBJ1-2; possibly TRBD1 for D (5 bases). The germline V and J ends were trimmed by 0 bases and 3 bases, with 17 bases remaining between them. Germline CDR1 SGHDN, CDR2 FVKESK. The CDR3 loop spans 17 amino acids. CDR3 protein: CASSQEMWGDPYYGYTF. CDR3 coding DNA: TGTGCCAGCAGCCAAGAAATGTGGGGGGATCCTTACTATGGCTACACCTTC.

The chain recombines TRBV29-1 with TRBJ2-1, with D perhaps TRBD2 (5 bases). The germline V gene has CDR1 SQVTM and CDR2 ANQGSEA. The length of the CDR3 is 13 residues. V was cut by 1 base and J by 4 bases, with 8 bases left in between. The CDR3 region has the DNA TGCAGCGTTGAAGGGACTTCTTACAATGAGCAGTTCTTC. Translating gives CSVEGTSYNEQFF.

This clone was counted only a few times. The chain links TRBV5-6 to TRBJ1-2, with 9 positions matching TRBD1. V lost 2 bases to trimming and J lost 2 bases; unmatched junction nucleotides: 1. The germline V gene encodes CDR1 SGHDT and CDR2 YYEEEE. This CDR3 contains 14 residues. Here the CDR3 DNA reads TGTGCCAGCAGCTTAACAGGGGGCAACTATGGCTACACCTTC. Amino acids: CASSLTGGNYGYTF.

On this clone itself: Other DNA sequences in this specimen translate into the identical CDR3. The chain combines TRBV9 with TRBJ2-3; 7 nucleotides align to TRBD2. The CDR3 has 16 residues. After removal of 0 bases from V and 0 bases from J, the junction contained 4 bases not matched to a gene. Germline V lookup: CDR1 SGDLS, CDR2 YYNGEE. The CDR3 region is CASSVAGGSSTDTQYF. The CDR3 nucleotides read TGTGCCAGCAGCGTAGCGGGGGGTTCTAGCACAGATACGCAGTATTTT.